This T cell receptor (beta chain) was recorded in a study of shared clonotypes between healthy human individuals. General study points: The study generally estimated greater richness for naive than memory subsets. Only a few donors were included, so the genetic and exposure-history diversity represented was limited.

The assay was carried out at the deep level. The repertoire was sequenced with immunoSEQ multiplex PCR; TCRdb's copy has only in-frame clones and lacks some. The table lists nearly 1 million clones, 60% to 85% of them singletons. A remark on this clone: The target antigen is unknown.

Germline V CDR1 and CDR2: SNHLY, FYNNEI. The CDR3 is 13 residues long. V lost 8 bases to trimming and J lost 5 bases, with 15 bases between them. The TCR comes from a man in his late teens or twenties in good health. The chain employs TRBV2 and TRBJ2-5, with D perhaps given as TRBD1 or TRBD2 (6 bases each). The sample taken for sequencing was memory CD4+ T cells sorted from blood. Subset noted: CD45RA-negative fraction. Here the CDR3 DNA reads TGTGCCAGCGGGGGCGGGGCTTGGGAGACCCAGTACTTC. Its translation: CASGGGAWETQYF. Looking up the rest from reference TRBV2 and TRBJ2-5 gives the full variable domain: EPEVTQTPSHQVTQMGQEVILRCVPISNHLYFYWYRQILGQKVEFLVSFYNNEISEKSEIFDDQFSVERPDGSNFTLKIRSTKLEDSAMYFCASGGGAWETQYFGPGTRLLVL.